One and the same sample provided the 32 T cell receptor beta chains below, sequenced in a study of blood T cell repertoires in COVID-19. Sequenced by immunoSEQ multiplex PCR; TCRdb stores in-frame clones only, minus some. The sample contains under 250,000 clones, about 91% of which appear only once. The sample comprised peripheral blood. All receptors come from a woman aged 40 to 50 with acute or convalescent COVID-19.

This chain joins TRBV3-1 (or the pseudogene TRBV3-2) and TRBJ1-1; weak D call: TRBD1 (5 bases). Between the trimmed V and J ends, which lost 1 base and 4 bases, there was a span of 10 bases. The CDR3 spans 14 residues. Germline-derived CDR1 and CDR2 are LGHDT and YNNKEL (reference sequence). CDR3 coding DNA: TGTGCCAGCAGCCAAGCCCCAGGGATCACTGAAGCTTTCTTT. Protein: CASSQAPGITEAFF.

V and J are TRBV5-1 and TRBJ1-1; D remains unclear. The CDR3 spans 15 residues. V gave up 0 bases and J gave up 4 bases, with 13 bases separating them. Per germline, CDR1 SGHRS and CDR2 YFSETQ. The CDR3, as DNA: TGCGCCAGCAGCTTGGACCCTCTCGGAGTCACTGAAGCTTTCTTT. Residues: CASSLDPLGVTEAFF. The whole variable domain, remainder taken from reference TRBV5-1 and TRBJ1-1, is KAGVTQTPRYLIKTRGQQVTLSCSPISGHRSVSWYQQTPGQGLQFLFEYFSETQRNKGNFPGRFSGRQFSNSRSEMNVSTLELGDSALYLCASSLDPLGVTEAFFGQGTRLTVV.

CDR3 loop: CASSGQDRADTEAFF. The CDR3 bases are TGTGCCAGTAGTGGTCAGGACAGGGCGGACACTGAAGCTTTCTTT. V and J are TRBV19 and TRBJ1-1; 8 positions match TRBD1. This CDR3 is built from 15 residues. Losses at the gene ends were 5 bases for V and 3 bases for J; bases not matched to a gene: 8. CDR1 is LNHDA, CDR2 SQIVND, per germline (reference sequence).

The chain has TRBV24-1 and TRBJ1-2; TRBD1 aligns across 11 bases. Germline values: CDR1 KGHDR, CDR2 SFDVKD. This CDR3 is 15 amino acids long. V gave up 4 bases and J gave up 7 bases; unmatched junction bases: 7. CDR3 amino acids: CATSEGQGASGGYTF. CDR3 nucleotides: TGTGCCACCAGTGAAGGACAGGGGGCTTCGGGTGGCTACACCTTC.

The CDR3 nucleotides read TGCGCCAGCAGCCAAGATCTTGGGCTCGGCGGGAACAATGAGCAGTTCTTC. The encoded protein is CASSQDLGLGGNNEQFF. The chain uses TRBV4-1 and TRBJ2-1; TRBD2 might be the D (6 bases). Germline V lookup: CDR1 MGHRA, CDR2 YSYEKL. This CDR3 comprises 17 residues. Trimming removed 0 bases from V and 5 bases from J, with 17 bases in between.

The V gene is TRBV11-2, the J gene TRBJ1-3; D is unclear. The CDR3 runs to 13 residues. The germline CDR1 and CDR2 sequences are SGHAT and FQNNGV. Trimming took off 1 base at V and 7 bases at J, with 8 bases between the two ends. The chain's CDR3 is CASSLVLSNTIYF. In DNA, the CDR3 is TGTGCCAGCAGCTTAGTGTTGTCGAACACCATATATTTT.

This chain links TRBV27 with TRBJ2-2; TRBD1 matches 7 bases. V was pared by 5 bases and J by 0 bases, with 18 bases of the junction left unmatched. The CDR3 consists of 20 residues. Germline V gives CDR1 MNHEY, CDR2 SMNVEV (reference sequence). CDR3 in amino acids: CASSTPGTVAHPTNTGELFF. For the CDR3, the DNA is TGTGCCAGCAGTACCCCCGGGACAGTCGCCCATCCGACGAACACCGGGGAGCTGTTTTTT.

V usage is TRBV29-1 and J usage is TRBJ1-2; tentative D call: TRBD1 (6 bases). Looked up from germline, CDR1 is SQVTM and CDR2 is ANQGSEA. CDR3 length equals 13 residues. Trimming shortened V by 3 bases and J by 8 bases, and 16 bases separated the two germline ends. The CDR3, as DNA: TGCAGCGTTGACGAACAGGGAGTGGCGGGCTACACCTTC. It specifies CSVDEQGVAGYTF.

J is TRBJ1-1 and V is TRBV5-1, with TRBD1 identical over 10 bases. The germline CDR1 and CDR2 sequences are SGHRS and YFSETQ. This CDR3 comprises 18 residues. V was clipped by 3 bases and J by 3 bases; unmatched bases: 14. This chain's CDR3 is CASSSERQGARKDTEAFF. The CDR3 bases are TGCGCCAGCAGCTCCGAGCGACAGGGGGCCCGAAAAGACACTGAAGCTTTCTTT.

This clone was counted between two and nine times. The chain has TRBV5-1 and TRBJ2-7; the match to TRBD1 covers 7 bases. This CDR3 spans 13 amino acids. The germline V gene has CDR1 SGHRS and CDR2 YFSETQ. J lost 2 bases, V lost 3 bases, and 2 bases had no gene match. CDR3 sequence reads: CASSWDSTYEQYV. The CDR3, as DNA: TGCGCCAGCAGCTGGGACAGCACCTACGAGCAGTACGTC.

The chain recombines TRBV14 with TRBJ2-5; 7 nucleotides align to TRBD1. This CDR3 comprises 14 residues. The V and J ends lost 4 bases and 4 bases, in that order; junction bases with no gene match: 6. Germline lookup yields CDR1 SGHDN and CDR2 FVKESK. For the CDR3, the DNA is TGTGCCAGCAGCCGGCAGGGGGTTGGAGAGACCCAGTACTTC. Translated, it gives CASSRQGVGETQYF. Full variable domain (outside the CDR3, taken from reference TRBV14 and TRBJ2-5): EAGVTQFPSHSVIEKGQTVTLRCDPISGHDNLYWYRRVMGKEIKFLLHFVKESKQDESGMPNNRFLAERTGGTYSTLKVQPAELEDSGVYFCASSRQGVGETQYFGPGTRLLVL.

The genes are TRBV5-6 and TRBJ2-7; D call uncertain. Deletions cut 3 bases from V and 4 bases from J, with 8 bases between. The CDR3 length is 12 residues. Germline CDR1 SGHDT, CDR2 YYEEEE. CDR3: CASSSTVYEQYV. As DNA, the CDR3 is TGTGCCAGCAGCTCCACAGTGTACGAGCAGTACGTC.

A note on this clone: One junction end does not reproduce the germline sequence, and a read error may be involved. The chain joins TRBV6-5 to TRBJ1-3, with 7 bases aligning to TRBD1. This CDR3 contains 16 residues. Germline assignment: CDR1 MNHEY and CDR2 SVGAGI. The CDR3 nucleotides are TGTGCCAGCAGTCACTCGGGACAGTTCTCTGGAAACACCATATATTTT. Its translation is CASSHSGQFSGNTIYF.

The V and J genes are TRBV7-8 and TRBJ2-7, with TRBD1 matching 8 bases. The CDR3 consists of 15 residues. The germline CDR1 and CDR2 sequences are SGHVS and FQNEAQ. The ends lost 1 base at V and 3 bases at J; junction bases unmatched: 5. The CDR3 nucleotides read TGTGCCAGCAGCTTAGGCAGGGGGCAAGTCTACGAGCAGTACGTC. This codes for CASSLGRGQVYEQYV.

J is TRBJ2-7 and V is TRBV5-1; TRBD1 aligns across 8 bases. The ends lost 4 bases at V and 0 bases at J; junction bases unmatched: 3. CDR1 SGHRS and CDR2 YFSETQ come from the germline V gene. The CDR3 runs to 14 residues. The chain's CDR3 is CASSQGAGSYEQYV. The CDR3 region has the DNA TGCGCCAGCAGCCAGGGGGCTGGCTCCTACGAGCAGTACGTC.

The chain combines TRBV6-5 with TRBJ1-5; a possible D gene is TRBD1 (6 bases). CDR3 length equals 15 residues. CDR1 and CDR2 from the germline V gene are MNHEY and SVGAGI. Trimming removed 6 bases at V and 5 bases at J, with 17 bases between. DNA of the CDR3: TGTGCCAGCAGACCAACAGGGACGGGCGATCAGCCCCAGCATTTT. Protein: CASRPTGTGDQPQHF.

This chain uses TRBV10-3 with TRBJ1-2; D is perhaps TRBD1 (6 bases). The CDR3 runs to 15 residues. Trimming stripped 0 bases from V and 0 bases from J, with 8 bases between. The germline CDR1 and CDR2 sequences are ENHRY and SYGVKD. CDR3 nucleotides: TGTGCCATCAGTGAGTCAGGGGGATCTAACTATGGCTACACCTTC. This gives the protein CAISESGGSNYGYTF.

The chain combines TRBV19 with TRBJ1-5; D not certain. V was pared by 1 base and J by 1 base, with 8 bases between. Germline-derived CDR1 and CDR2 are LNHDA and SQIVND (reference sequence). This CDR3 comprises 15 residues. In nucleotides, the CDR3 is TGTGCCAGTAGTATAGGACGACAAAGCAATCAGCCCCAGCATTTT. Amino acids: CASSIGRQSNQPQHF. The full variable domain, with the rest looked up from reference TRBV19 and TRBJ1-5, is DGGITQSPKYLFRKEGQNVTLSCEQNLNHDAMYWYRQDPGQGLRLIYYSQIVNDFQKGDIAEGYSVSREKKESFPLTVTSAQKNPTAFYLCASSIGRQSNQPQHFGDGTRLSIL.

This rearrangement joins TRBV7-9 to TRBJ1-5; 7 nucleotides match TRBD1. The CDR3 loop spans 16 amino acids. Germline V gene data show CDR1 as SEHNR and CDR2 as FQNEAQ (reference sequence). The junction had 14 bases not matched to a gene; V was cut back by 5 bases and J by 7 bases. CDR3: CASSPRDSLGRQPQHF. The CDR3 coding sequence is TGTGCCAGCAGCCCGAGGGACAGTCTTGGACGCCAGCCCCAGCATTTT.

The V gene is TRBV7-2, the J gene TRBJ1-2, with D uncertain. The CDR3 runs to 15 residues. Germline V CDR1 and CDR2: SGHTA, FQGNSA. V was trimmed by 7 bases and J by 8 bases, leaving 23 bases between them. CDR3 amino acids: CASNSSPRARGGYTF. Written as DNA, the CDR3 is TGTGCCAGCAACTCTAGCCCCCGGGCGCGAGGAGGCTACACCTTC.

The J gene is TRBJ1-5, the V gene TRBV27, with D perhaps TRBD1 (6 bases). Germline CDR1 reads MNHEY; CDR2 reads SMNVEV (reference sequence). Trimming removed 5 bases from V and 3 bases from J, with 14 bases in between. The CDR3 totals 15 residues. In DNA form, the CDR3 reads TGTGCCAGCAGTGCCCGACAGGTGAACAATCAGCCCCAGCATTTT. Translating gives CASSARQVNNQPQHF.

The CDR3 protein is CASTDRVNTEAFF. In DNA, the CDR3 is TGTGCCAGCACAGACAGGGTGAACACTGAAGCTTTCTTT. V usage is TRBV6-5 and J usage is TRBJ1-1; 7 nucleotides agree with TRBD1. The CDR3 length is 13 residues. V was pared by 7 bases and J by 0 bases, with 2 bases of the junction left unmatched. Looked up from germline, CDR1 is MNHEY and CDR2 is SVGAGI.

DNA of the CDR3: TGTGCCAGCAGCACAGAACAGGGGGCCAGAGTGCGTGGCTACACCTTC. It specifies CASSTEQGARVRGYTF. The V and J genes are TRBV11-2 and TRBJ1-2, with 9 bases aligning to TRBD1. The length of the CDR3 is 16 residues. CDR1 is SGHAT, CDR2 FQNNGV, per germline. V shed 5 bases, J shed 7 bases, and the junction held 14 bases outside the gene matches.

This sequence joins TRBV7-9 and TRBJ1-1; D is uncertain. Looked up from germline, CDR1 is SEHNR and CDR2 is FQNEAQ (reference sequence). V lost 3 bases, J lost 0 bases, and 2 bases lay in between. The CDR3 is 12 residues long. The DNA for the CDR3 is TGTGCCAGCAGCTTCATGAACACTGAAGCTTTCTTT. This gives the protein CASSFMNTEAFF. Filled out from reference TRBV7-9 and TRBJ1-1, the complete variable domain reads DTGVSQNPRHKITKRGQNVTFRCDPISEHNRLYWYRQTLGQGPEFLTYFQNEAQLEKSRLLSDRFSAERPKGSFSTLEIQRTEQGDSAMYLCASSFMNTEAFFGQGTRLTVV.

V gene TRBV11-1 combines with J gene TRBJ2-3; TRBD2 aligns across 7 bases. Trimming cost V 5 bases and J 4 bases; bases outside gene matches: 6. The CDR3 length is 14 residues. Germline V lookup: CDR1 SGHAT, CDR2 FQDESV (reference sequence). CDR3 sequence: CASSPRGLADTQYF. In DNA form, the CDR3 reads TGTGCCAGCAGCCCTAGAGGACTAGCAGATACGCAGTATTTT.

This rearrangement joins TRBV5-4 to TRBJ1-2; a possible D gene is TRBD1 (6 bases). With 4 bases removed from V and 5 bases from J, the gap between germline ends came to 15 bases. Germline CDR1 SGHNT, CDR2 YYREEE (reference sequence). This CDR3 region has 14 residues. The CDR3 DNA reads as TGTGCCAGCAGCGGCGGGGGCAGGGAATATGGCTACACCTTC. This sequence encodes CASSGGGREYGYTF.

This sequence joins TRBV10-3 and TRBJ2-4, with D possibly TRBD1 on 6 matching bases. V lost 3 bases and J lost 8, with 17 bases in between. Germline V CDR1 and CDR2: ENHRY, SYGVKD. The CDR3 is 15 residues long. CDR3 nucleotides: TGTGCCATCAGTGACGCGACAGGCGCCCGGGACATTCAGTACTTC. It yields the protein CAISDATGARDIQYF.

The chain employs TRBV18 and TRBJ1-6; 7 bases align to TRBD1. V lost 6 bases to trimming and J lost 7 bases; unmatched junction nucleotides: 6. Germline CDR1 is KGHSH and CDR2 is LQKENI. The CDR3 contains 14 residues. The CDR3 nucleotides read TGTGCCAGCTCTCCGGGACAGATAAATTCACCCCTCCACTTT. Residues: CASSPGQINSPLHF.

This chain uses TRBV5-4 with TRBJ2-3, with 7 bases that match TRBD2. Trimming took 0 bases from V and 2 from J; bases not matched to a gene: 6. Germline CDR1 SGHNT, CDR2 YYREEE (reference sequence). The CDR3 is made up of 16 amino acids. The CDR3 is CASSLVGGGTTDTQYF. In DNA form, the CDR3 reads TGTGCCAGCAGCTTGGTTGGCGGGGGAACCACAGATACGCAGTATTTT. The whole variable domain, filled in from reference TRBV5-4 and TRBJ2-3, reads ETGVTQSPTHLIKTRGQQVTLRCSSQSGHNTVSWYQQALGQGPQFIFQYYREEENGRGNFPPRFSGLQFPNYSSELNVNALELDDSALYLCASSLVGGGTTDTQYFGPGTRLTVL.

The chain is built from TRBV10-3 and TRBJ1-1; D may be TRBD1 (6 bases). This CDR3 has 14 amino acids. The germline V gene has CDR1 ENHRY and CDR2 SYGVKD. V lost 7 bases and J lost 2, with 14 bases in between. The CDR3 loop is CAIKGDTINTEAFF. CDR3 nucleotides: TGTGCCATCAAAGGGGACACCATCAACACTGAAGCTTTCTTT.

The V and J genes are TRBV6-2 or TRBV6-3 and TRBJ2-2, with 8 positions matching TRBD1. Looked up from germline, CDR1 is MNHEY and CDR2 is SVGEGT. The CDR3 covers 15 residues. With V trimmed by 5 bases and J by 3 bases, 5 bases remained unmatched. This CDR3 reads CASSPGGSDTGELFF. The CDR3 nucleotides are TGTGCCAGCAGTCCAGGGGGCAGCGACACCGGGGAGCTGTTTTTT.

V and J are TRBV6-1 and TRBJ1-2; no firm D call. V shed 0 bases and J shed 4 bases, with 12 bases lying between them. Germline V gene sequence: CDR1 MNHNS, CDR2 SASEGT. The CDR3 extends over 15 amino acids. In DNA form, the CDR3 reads TGTGCCAGCAGTGAAGCTGGAGACCCATCCTATGGCTACACCTTC. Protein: CASSEAGDPSYGYTF.